Below, 26 T cell receptor beta chains from the same sample are listed, as sequenced in a study of identical twins. TCRdb reprocessed the 5' RACE reads with MiXCR, giving one entry per CDR3 protein. Of hundreds of thousands of distinct CDR3 sequences in the sample, 21% are singletons; the top ten hold over 4%. In addition, the sample was reused for a study of T cells expressing NK-cell markers.

The specimen was PBMCs. The source of these receptors is a woman younger than 30 in good health.

The CDR3 here is CSVHAGAGGETQYF. For the CDR3, the DNA is TGCAGCGTTCATGCCGGAGCGGGAGGAGAGACCCAGTACTTC. The gene calls are TRBV29-1 and TRBJ2-5; 9 bases fit TRBD2. This CDR3 has 14 amino acids. Germline assignment: CDR1 SQVTM and CDR2 ANQGSEA. Germline trimming cut 5 bases from V and 4 bases from J; bases unmatched to any gene: 8.

This clonotype was counted a few times. The chain couples TRBV10-2 to TRBJ2-3; TRBD2 is a possible D gene (5 bases). The CDR3 runs 15 residues. Trimming removed 4 bases from V and 0 bases from J, with 11 bases in between. CDR1 is WSHSY, CDR2 SAAADI, per germline. CDR3 in amino acids: CASSVLRTSTDTQYF. The CDR3 nucleotides are TGCGCCAGCAGTGTTCTCCGGACTAGCACAGATACGCAGTATTTT.

This clonotype has at least ten counts. The chain employs TRBV12-3 or TRBV12-4 and TRBJ1-6; a weak D match, TRBD1 (6 bases). The CDR3 contains 16 residues. V was shortened by 0 bases and J by 7 bases, with 13 bases between the two germline ends. CDR3 coding DNA: TGTGCCAGCAGTTTAGCAGGGGGACAAGGAAATTCACCCCTCCACTTT. It yields the protein CASSLAGGQGNSPLHF.

This rearrangement joins TRBV9 to TRBJ2-2, with D tentatively TRBD1 (6 bases). Per germline, CDR1 SGDLS and CDR2 YYNGEE. Trimming left V 4 bases short and J 3 bases short, with 16 bases between. This CDR3 comprises 16 residues. CDR3 in DNA: TGTGCCAGCAGCCCGGGACACCTAGGCGACACCGGGGAGCTGTTTTTT. Translated, it gives CASSPGHLGDTGELFF. The whole variable domain, filled in from reference TRBV9 and TRBJ2-2, reads DSGVTQTPKHLITATGQRVTLRCSPRSGDLSVYWYQQSLDQGLQFLIQYYNGEERAKGNILERFSAQQFPDLHSELNLSSLELGDSALYFCASSPGHLGDTGELFFGEGSRLTVL.

The rearrangement links TRBV20-1 to TRBJ2-5, with D maybe TRBD1 (6 bases). The CDR3 is 12 amino acids. CDR1 is DFQATT and CDR2 is SNEGSKA in the germline V gene (reference sequence). Trimming shortened V by 3 bases and J by 3 bases, and 8 bases separated the two germline ends. The CDR3: CSASNREETQYF. Here the CDR3 DNA reads TGCAGTGCTAGCAACAGGGAAGAGACCCAGTACTTC.

This clonotype was counted a few times. CDR3 nucleotides: TGTGCCAGCAAGCGGGGGCTGAACACTGAAGCTTTCTTT. It yields the protein CASKRGLNTEAFF. V and J are TRBV9 and TRBJ1-1, with a tentative D call TRBD1 (6 bases). CDR1 is SGDLS and CDR2 is YYNGEE in the germline V gene. This CDR3 has 13 residues. With 6 bases removed from V and 0 bases from J, the gap between germline ends came to 9 bases.

V gene TRBV5-1 combines with J gene TRBJ2-3, with 9 bases aligning to TRBD2. Germline trimming cut 6 bases from V and 2 bases from J; bases unmatched to any gene: 4. The CDR3 totals 14 residues. CDR1 and CDR2 (germline): SGHRS, YFSETQ. The chain's CDR3 is CASTTSGYTDTQYF. The CDR3 bases are TGCGCCAGCACGACTAGCGGCTACACAGATACGCAGTATTTT.

This clonotype was found a few times. The J gene is TRBJ1-2, the V gene TRBV6-1; TRBD1 aligns across 8 bases. Germline CDR1 reads MNHNS; CDR2 reads SASEGT. J was trimmed by 6 bases and V by 6 bases; bases with no gene match: 9. The CDR3 covers 14 residues. This CDR3 reads CASSRAGGGDGYTF. The CDR3 bases are TGTGCCAGCAGCCGAGCAGGGGGCGGCGATGGCTACACCTTC.

This sequence joins TRBV4-2 and TRBJ2-3; TRBD2 might be the D (7 bases). The germline V gene has CDR1 LGHNA and CDR2 YNFKEQ. V gave up 1 base and J gave up 2 bases, with 10 bases separating them. CDR3 length equals 15 residues. CDR3 nucleotides: TGTGCCAGCAGCCAAGGGGGGGGACACACAGATACGCAGTATTTT. Its protein is CASSQGGGHTDTQYF.

This clonotype came up a few times. The chain couples TRBV20-1 to TRBJ2-4, with 7 bases lining up with TRBD1. The CDR3 is made up of 13 amino acids. Losses at the gene ends were 4 bases for V and 2 bases for J; bases not matched to a gene: 2. Germline CDR1 is DFQATT and CDR2 is SNEGSKA (reference sequence). The CDR3 DNA reads as TGCAGTGCTAAACAGGGGACCAAAAACATTCAGTACTTC. This sequence encodes CSAKQGTKNIQYF.

The chain couples TRBV6-1 to TRBJ2-1; perhaps TRBD1 as D (6 bases). The germline V gene has CDR1 MNHNS and CDR2 SASEGT. This CDR3 region has 14 residues. V was shortened by 6 bases and J by 9 bases, with 18 bases between the two germline ends. The CDR3 loop reads CASSSDRISSEQFF. The DNA of the CDR3 is TGTGCCAGCAGCTCCGACAGGATTTCAAGTGAGCAGTTCTTC.

This clonotype was detected ten times or more. A read error may produce the germline difference seen at one junction end. The chain has TRBV7-2 and TRBJ2-5; D ambiguous. The length of the CDR3 is 12 residues. Germline CDR1 is SGHTA and CDR2 is FQGNSA. CDR3 protein: CASSPLQETQYF. The DNA for the CDR3 is TGCGCCAGCAGCCCTCTTCAAGAGACCCAGTACTTC.

V usage is TRBV5-1 and J usage is TRBJ1-2, with TRBD1 matching 9 bases. Germline CDR1 is SGHRS and CDR2 is YFSETQ. The CDR3 consists of 14 residues. Trimming at V came to 4 bases and at J to 13 bases, leaving 14 bases not matched to a gene. The CDR3 loop reads CASSARPGQGAVTF. The CDR3 nucleotides read TGCGCCAGCAGCGCAAGACCGGGACAGGGAGCGGTCACCTTC.

This chain uses TRBV10-3 with TRBJ2-1; D gene unclear. Deletions cut 4 bases from V and 5 bases from J, with 6 bases between. Germline CDR1 and CDR2: ENHRY and SYGVKD. The CDR3 covers 12 residues. CDR3 sequence: CAISGPNNEQFF. The CDR3 DNA follows: TGTGCCATCAGTGGACCGAACAATGAGCAGTTCTTC.

This clonotype has ten or more counts. V usage is TRBV12-3 or TRBV12-4 and J usage is TRBJ1-1, with D unresolved. V dropped 6 bases and J dropped 7 bases, with 9 bases sitting between them. This CDR3 is 11 amino acids long. The CDR3 loop reads CASRLRSEAFF. CDR3 in DNA: TGTGCCAGCAGACTCCGGAGTGAAGCTTTCTTT.

V is TRBV5-5 and J is TRBJ2-5; 10 nucleotides line up with TRBD2. This CDR3 has 16 residues. J gave up 4 bases and V 0 bases, and 6 bases lay outside the gene matches. The germline gives CDR1 SGHKS, CDR2 YYEKEE (reference sequence). The CDR3 region is CASSLGIAGGGETQYF. As DNA, the CDR3 is TGTGCCAGCAGCTTGGGAATAGCGGGGGGCGGAGAGACCCAGTACTTC.

This chain joins TRBV4-1 and TRBJ2-5; the D is unclear. The length of the CDR3 is 13 residues. Germline CDR1 is MGHRA and CDR2 is YSYEKL. V was trimmed by 1 base and J by 5 bases, leaving 8 bases between them. CDR3 sequence (DNA): TGCGCCAGCAGCCAAGGTATAGTCGAGACCCAGTACTTC. Protein: CASSQGIVETQYF.

J is TRBJ2-5 and V is TRBV11-2; D is possibly TRBD2 (8 bases). CDR1 is SGHAT and CDR2 is FQNNGV in the germline V gene. The V gene lost 5 bases and the J gene lost 1 base, with 29 bases spanning the gap. CDR3 length: 20 amino acids. The CDR3, as DNA: TGTGCCAGCAGCACGATATGGGACAGAGAACTAGCGGCTATCCAAGAGACCCAGTACTTC. The encoded protein is CASSTIWDRELAAIQETQYF.

The chain carries TRBV2 and TRBJ1-2; no firm D call. CDR1 is SNHLY and CDR2 is FYNNEI in the germline V gene. Trimming shortened V by 6 bases and J by 5 bases, and 10 bases separated the two germline ends. The CDR3 is 12 amino acids. CDR3 bases: TGTGCCAGCAGGTCCAGGTTGTATGGCTACACCTTC. This sequence encodes CASRSRLYGYTF.

The CDR3 region has the DNA TGCAGTGCTAGGAAGGGACTTTCCCCCTCCTACGAGCAGTACTTC. Protein product: CSARKGLSPSYEQYF. The V and J genes are TRBV20-1 and TRBJ2-7; a weak D match, TRBD2 (6 bases). Germline values: CDR1 DFQATT, CDR2 SNEGSKA (reference sequence). CDR3 length: 15 residues. The germline V and J ends were trimmed by 3 bases and 0 bases, with 15 bases remaining between them.

This clonotype turned up a few times. The chain recombines TRBV20-1 with TRBJ2-5; D perhaps matches TRBD1 (6 bases). There are 13 residues in the CDR3. With 3 bases removed from V and 5 bases from J, the gap between germline ends came to 13 bases. Germline V CDR1 and CDR2: DFQATT, SNEGSKA (reference sequence). CDR3 in amino acids: CSASNRARETQYF. Here the CDR3 DNA reads TGCAGTGCTAGTAACAGGGCGCGGGAGACCCAGTACTTC.

This clonotype has only a few counts. J is TRBJ2-7 and V is TRBV20-1; D unresolved. V was clipped by 0 bases and J by 8 bases, with 11 bases between them. Germline assignment: CDR1 DFQATT and CDR2 SNEGSKA (reference sequence). The CDR3 consists of 12 residues. The CDR3 protein is CSARDGPPKQYF. For the CDR3, the DNA is TGCAGTGCTAGAGACGGGCCACCCAAGCAGTACTTC.

The chain carries TRBV9 and TRBJ2-5; unclear D gene. CDR3 length equals 16 residues. Germline CDR1 is SGDLS and CDR2 is YYNGEE. Trimming left V 0 bases short and J 2 bases short, with 14 bases between. The chain's CDR3 is CASSVGTRFGQETQYF. The CDR3 bases are TGTGCCAGCAGCGTAGGCACACGATTTGGTCAAGAGACCCAGTACTTC.

Comment on this clonotype: One junction end does not reproduce the germline sequence, and a read error may be involved. This chain connects TRBV20-1 to TRBJ2-1; D is ambiguous. CDR3 length equals 13 residues. Per the germline V gene, CDR1 is DFQATT and CDR2 is SNEGSKA (reference sequence). The CDR3 loop is CSAARTSSNEQFF. DNA for the CDR3: TGCAGTGCCGCAAGGACCTCCTCCAATGAGCAGTTCTTC.

The chain couples TRBV10-3 to TRBJ1-6; no firm D call. The V end lost 6 bases, the J end lost 10 bases, and 10 bases lay between the germline ends. This CDR3 contains 12 residues. CDR1 ENHRY and CDR2 SYGVKD come from the germline V gene. The CDR3 region is CAISLVGSPLHF. CDR3 sequence (DNA): TGTGCCATCAGCCTGGTGGGATCACCCCTCCACTTT.

The CDR3 bases are TGTGCCACCAGTAGTGATGGGACCGGCAAGCGAAGTGAGCAGTTCTTC. Residues: CATSSDGTGKRSEQFF. The V gene is TRBV24-1, the J gene TRBJ2-1, with D perhaps TRBD1 or TRBD2 (5 bases each). The germline CDR1 and CDR2 sequences are KGHDR and SFDVKD. Trimming stripped 6 bases from V and 9 bases from J, with 23 bases between. The CDR3 spans 16 residues.